This T cell receptor (beta chain) emerged from a study of cytomegalovirus exposure and HLA in healthy donors listed by TCRdb under 2017. At the level of the whole study: According to an earlier analysis of 587 of the donors, 150 million to 200 million T cells yielded roughly 100 million unique TCR beta sequences and 276 Gb of sequence data. A later genetic analysis took genome-wide SNP genotypes for about three fifths of the roughly 670 donors and used that subset as a discovery cohort. HLA typing covered class I and class II loci at four-digit resolution. Every discovery cohort repertoire had been produced on one sequencing platform. Roughly five DR-DQ haplotypes were handled as single units for association and clustering because linkage in the cohort was strong. The study was designed to test whether signatures of past pathogen exposure could be identified by cataloging public T cell receptors. Of the roughly 400 genotyped donors, 80% to 90% were placed in the genetic ancestry cluster associated with self-reported Caucasian donors. Besides the first cohort of around 670 subjects, a separate validation cohort made up of roughly 130 different subjects was used. Rather than drawing on any new phenotypic data, the later analysis identified candidate immune exposures from TCR beta sequences and the way those sequences occurred across donors. The study used immunosequencing to profile the T cell repertoires of 600 to 850 subjects and linked those repertoires to cytomegalovirus serostatus. An early release that covered roughly 600 HLA-typed donors contained approximately 300 gigabases of sequencing data and roughly 84 million unique TCR sequences. To decide whether each TCR beta V gene segment behaved as functional or pseudogenic, an earlier analysis of fewer than 750 of the donors relied on high-throughput TCR beta sequencing. Alongside the repertoire data, information on donor age, sex, ethnicity and CMV serostatus was compiled. To study patterns of TCR occurrence, a later analysis re-analyzed previously published TCR beta repertoires from 666 donors and added high-resolution HLA genotyping. To predict cytomegalovirus infection status, the study brought together high-throughput TCR immunosequencing, statistical association of individual TCRs with disease status, and machine learning. Across around 400 genotyped donors of the cohort, an average of approximately 240,000 unique TCR beta nucleotide sequences per donor were sequenced, and 15% to 20% of those sequences were non-productive. The number of donors typed differed by locus, with roughly 620-640 for A, B, C, DRB1 and DQB1, about 500 for DQA1, under 610 for DPA1, and around 450 for DPB1.

The cohort consisted of fewer than 700 healthy bone marrow donors. Cohort members were all nominally healthy when sampled, although unrecorded immune exposures were likely present. The donor tested CMV seronegative and was one of the 352 seronegative cohort members. Each donor provided a peripheral blood sample, and peripheral blood mononuclear cells were used for TCR beta sequencing. Genomic DNA was extracted from the blood cell samples with the Qiagen DNeasy Blood Extraction Kit. Overall results and qualifications from the work: A further reported finding was that TCR beta sequences accurately predicted the HLA-A and HLA-B alleles for most subjects in the first cohort. For the cohort, immune exposure information was limited to CMV serostatus. Linkage disequilibrium might explain the correlated functional status among segregating V segments, but an unknown experimental factor could not be excluded. An earlier analysis of approximately 500 of the donors showed that most TCR beta V segments appeared in productive rearrangements either about 90% or about 30% of the time, which broadly matched IMGT annotations. Cytomegalovirus status was reported to be diagnosed by the classifier with high specificity and sensitivity in both the original and validation cohorts. A few of the identified cytomegalovirus-associated TCR beta chains were confirmed in vitro to be specific for cytomegalovirus antigens. Approximately 18 rarely observed V segments, including chromosome 9 orphons, were excluded from the earlier analysis of some 590 of the donors because counts were too low. Compared with equally common non-associated chains, HLA-associated TCR beta chains in a later analysis were more clonally expanded and had lower generation probabilities. According to a later analysis, most CMV-associated TCR beta chains appeared to be HLA-restricted, and the HLA associations seemed to be driven largely by CMV exposure. Because some donors lacked HLA typing at each locus, the association tests relied only on the typed subset. The authors suggested that the approach could potentially be generalized to other disease states and immunological phenotypes. According to a later analysis, TCR association rates differed among HLA loci, with DRB1 alleles showing the most associated TCRs and HLA-C alleles showing the fewest. Compared with the roughly 700-donor mean, donors in an Asian-associated ancestry cluster had fewer N-insertions in productive TCRs, according to a later genetic analysis. The cohort was sequenced for TCR beta chains only, and without alpha or paired-chain data the features that could be detected were limited. Across donors, most TCR sequences were observed very rarely, whereas some public TCRs were present in many individuals. In a later genetic analysis, a missense DCLRE1C variant was associated with V-gene and J-gene trimming of TCR beta chains, and the association was replicated in an independent cohort. A later analysis reported that several top co-occurrence clusters appeared linked to parvovirus B19, influenza, CMV and Epstein-Barr virus. Strong co-occurrence of HLA alleles, especially DR and DQ, made assigning TCR associations to individual alleles difficult. A cluster of highly shared sequence variants was judged likely to represent a technical artifact of the sequencing pipeline. Specific HLA alleles were associated with over 15,000 TCR beta sequences at a false discovery rate of 0.05 in a later analysis. Presence/absence analyses assumed roughly uniform sequencing depth across donors, an assumption that may not hold. A total of 150 or so TCR beta chains were listed by the study as associated with cytomegalovirus.

Notes on this clone: The specificity of this receptor is unknown. It has no much larger one-base neighbor in the sample; base qualities were not kept.

Library preparation was by the immunoSEQ multiplex PCR assay. A mixture of 60 forward primers for TCR Vbeta segments and 13 reverse primers for TCR Jbeta segments was used in the multiplex PCR. Amplification of the CDR3 region of rearranged TCR beta genes was performed with a multiplex PCR assay on genomic DNA. The amplified TCR beta libraries were sequenced on the Illumina HiSeq System as 87-base-pair reads. Processing in the source paper ran as follows. A later analysis counted tens of millions of unique TCR beta chains across the 600 to 850 repertoires, and 10 million to 11 million of these chains were shared by at least two donors. To remove PCR and sequencing errors, raw reads were error-corrected and collapsed into unique sequences using a nearest-neighbor algorithm that merged closely related sequences. CDR3 sequences were aligned to IMGT reference sequences to assign V, D and J gene segments. For a sequence to be retained, a match of at least six nucleotides was required to both a V gene segment and a J gene segment. A rearrangement counted as productive if the CDR3 had no stop codons and remained in frame with V and J, and every other rearrangement counted as non-productive. CDR3 was defined by IMGT convention, running from the second conserved V-encoded cysteine to the conserved J-encoded phenylalanine. The earlier analysis of more than 450 of the donors excluded sequences that lacked an unambiguous match to a single V gene segment. In an earlier analysis of around 600 of the donors, V segments were called functional above 56.7% productive rearrangements and were called segregating when the between-donor standard deviation exceeded 5%. To diagnose cytomegalovirus status from the catalog of TCR beta chain sequences, a statistical classification framework was built. A later analysis assigned V and J genes by comparing TCR nucleotide sequences with IMGT/GENE-DB human TR gene sequences. In a later analysis, CDR3 sequences and most-parsimonious VDJ recombination scenarios were assigned using the TCRdist pipeline. In a later analysis, each TCR beta chain was defined by its CDR3 amino acid sequence together with its V-gene family, and reads without a unique V-gene family were excluded. As a way to deal with suspected cross-contamination and a sequencing artifact, a later analysis dropped hundreds of nucleotide sequences that were highly shared and had low generation probability. In a later analysis, a clonal expansion index for each public chain was calculated from normalized within-repertoire ranks of inferred template counts. A later analysis computed generation probabilities with a VDJ recombination model fitted to out-of-frame rearrangements, and checked the results against IGoR. A later analysis scored TCR-TCR, TCR-HLA and TCR-CMV co-occurrence with hypergeometric tests, applying a repertoire-size bias correction to TCR pairs. To estimate false discovery rates, a later analysis permuted the HLA or CMV assignments 20 times. A later analysis grouped co-occurring TCRs with DBSCAN, adding TCRdist sequence similarity when clustering within HLA-allele-positive subsets. For co-occurrence clustering, repertoires with fewer than 30,000 or more than 120,000 public chains were excluded, along with four to six repertoires with anomalous nucleotide sharing. The source is immuneACCESS, and TCRdb retained only in-frame sequences with V and J called. Part of the clones is not carried over; for the studies checked, unresolved V genes explain less than half of this, and the remainder is unexplained. V and J calls and clone size follow that table, whereas D and trimming were derived from the DNA. The sample has 95,000 to 150,000 clones on record, about 76% of them singletons. The biggest ten clones account for less than 2.5% of the sample.

The sequenced sample was PBMCs. The receptor was isolated from a woman in her thirties or forties in good health and CMV-seronegative.

The sequence in DNA is TGCGCCAGCAGCGGGAGAGAAGGCACAGATACGCAGTATTTT. It translates to CASSGREGTDTQYF. The chain was built from TRBV5-1 and TRBJ2-3, and the D gene may be TRBD2, 5 bases matching. The CDR3 goes from the cysteine to the phenylalanine over 14 residues. The retained sequence is limited to the CDR3, 42 bases, with the frame set at the first base. CDR1 and CDR2 (SGHRS, YFSETQ) derive from the germline V gene. V loses 4 bases, J loses 1 base, and the germline ends lie 10 bases apart.